A single sample gave rise to the 19 T cell receptor beta chains below, sequenced in a study of CD8+ T cells in alopecia areata. Separation of pooled cutaneous lymph node cells was by sorting with CD4, CD8alpha, NKG2D, NKG2ACE and other markers. Sequencing used cDNA as its template, made by extracting RNA and reverse transcribing it. Here immunoSEQ multiplex PCR was the method, and the copy in TCRdb shows in-frame clones only, minus some. The sample has around 290,000 clones, none seen only once. Sequences were obtained from CD4+ T cells sorted from a lymph node. The source is a C3H/HeJ mouse with alopecia areata. The strain bears MHC haplotype H2-k.

This clone came up a few times. Gene labels here are mouse ones. Read sequence stops 4 residues before the CDR3 end, and the germline J gene provides the missing end. V is TRBV13-1 and J is TRBJ2-7, with D possibly matching TRBD1 (5 bases). The length of the CDR3 is 15 residues. V lost 2 bases, J lost 0 bases, and 12 bases lay in between. Germline values: CDR1 NSHNY, CDR2 SYGAGN. The CDR3: CASSDAQASSYEQYF. Incomplete CDR3 DNA: TGTGCCAGCAGTGACGCACAGGCGAGCTCCTAT.

This clone was recorded a few times. Here the gene names and germline are mouse. The read finishes 4 residues shy of the CDR3 end, and the germline J gene is used to complete it. The J gene is TRBJ1-2, the V gene TRBV13-3; no definite D call. The CDR3 spans 12 residues. Germline values: CDR1 NNHDY, CDR2 SYVADS. The ends were cut back, 1 base at V and 3 bases at J, with 4 bases in the middle. Here the CDR3 reads CASSDPYSDYTF. The CDR3 DNA, read in part, is TGTGCCAGCAGTGATCCTTACTCC.

Regarding this clone: Genes and germline come from the mouse. The CDR3 extends 4 residues past the end of the read, so its final part is completed from the germline J gene. This chain joins TRBV19 and TRBJ2-5, with 10 bases lining up with TRBD1. CDR3 length: 14 amino acids. Per the germline V gene, CDR1 is FNHDT and CDR2 is SITEND (reference sequence). The part of the CDR3 DNA that was read is TGTGCCAGCAGCATGGGACAGGGGAAAGAC. It codes for CASSMGQGKD. The whole CDR3 region reads CASSMGQGKDTQYF. Supplemented by reference TRBV19 and TRBJ2-5, the full variable domain reads GGIITQTPKFLIGQEGQKLTLKCQQNFNHDTMYWYRQDSGKGLRLIYYSITENDLQKGDLSEGYDASREKKSSFSLTVTSAQKNEMAVFLCASSMGQGKDTQYFGPGTRLLVL.

This clone was counted only a few times. The genes are named according to mouse. Read data end 4 residues before the CDR3 end; the end is taken from the germline J gene. The J gene is TRBJ2-7, the V gene TRBV19; D is perhaps TRBD1 (6 bases). V was pared by 3 bases and J by 2 bases, with 9 bases between. The V gene's germline CDR1 is FNHDT and CDR2 SITEND (reference sequence). The CDR3 sequence is 13 residues long. CDR3 region: CASSKGTTYEQYF. CDR3 DNA, as far as it was read: TGTGCCAGCAGTAAAGGGACAACCTAT. The whole variable domain, remainder taken from reference TRBV19 and TRBJ2-7, is GGIITQTPKFLIGQEGQKLTLKCQQNFNHDTMYWYRQDSGKGLRLIYYSITENDLQKGDLSEGYDASREKKSSFSLTVTSAQKNEMAVFLCASSKGTTYEQYFGPGTRLTVL.

The table lists this clone with a few counts. Gene names and germline match the mouse. The read terminates 4 residues ahead of where the CDR3 ends, so the germline J gene completes it. The rearrangement joins TRBV13-1 to TRBJ2-4, with 14 bases that match TRBD2. The CDR3 covers 16 residues. CDR1 is NSHNY and CDR2 is SYGAGN in the germline V gene. CDR3 residues: CASRGTGGARGNTLYF. CDR3 DNA, as far as it was read: TGTGCCAGCAGGGGGACTGGGGGGGCGCGAGGGAAC.

A note on this clone: Gene names and germline match the mouse. Sequencing ends 4 residues short of the CDR3 end; the germline J gene provides the rest. This sample includes further DNA sequences coding for the same CDR3. V and J are TRBV19 and TRBJ2-5; possible D gene TRBD1, 6 bases. The CDR3 spans 12 residues. Germline CDR1 FNHDT, CDR2 SITEND (reference sequence). CDR3 DNA, as far as it was read: TGTGCCAGCAGTATAAGGGGGGAC. Protein product: CASSIRGD. The entire CDR3 sequence reads CASSIRGDTQYF.

Turning to this clone: The germline and genes are mouse ones. The read is 4 residues too short to cover the CDR3 end, so that end is filled in from the germline J gene. J is TRBJ2-1 and V is TRBV5; D is possibly TRBD1 (6 bases). Germline CDR1 and CDR2: LGHNA and YNLKQL (reference sequence). This CDR3 is built from 14 residues. V was shortened by 0 bases and J by 5 bases, with 8 bases between the two germline ends. The CDR3 here is CASSQDKGDAEQFF. The CDR3 DNA, read in part, is TGTGCCAGCAGCCAAGATAAGGGGGATGCT.

On this clone itself: The genes and germline here are from mouse. The read comes to an end 4 residues before the CDR3 does, leaving the germline J gene to fill in the end. In the same sample, other DNA sequences code for this CDR3. This rearrangement joins TRBV5 to TRBJ2-1, with TRBD2 matching 10 bases. V was clipped by 1 base and J by 5 bases; unmatched bases: 2. CDR3 length: 15 residues. The germline CDR1 and CDR2 sequences are LGHNA and YNLKQL (reference sequence). CDR3: CASSQGTGGDAEQFF. The CDR3 bases that were read are TGTGCCAGCAGCCAAGGGACTGGGGGAGATGCT.

This clone was picked up many times. Gene names follow the mouse nomenclature. The chain's CDR3 is CASSKQGGTEVFF. CDR3 DNA, as far as it was read: TGTGCTAGCAGTAAACAGGGTGGCACA. The J gene is TRBJ1-1, the V gene TRBV17; possible D gene TRBD1, 6 bases. The CDR3 goes on 4 residues after the read ends, and that part is filled in from the germline J gene. V gave up 4 bases and J gave up 4 bases, with 10 bases separating them. Germline CDR1 is MNHDT and CDR2 is YYDKIL. The CDR3 is made up of 13 amino acids.

As for this clone: Gene names and germline refer to mouse. This CDR3 is also generated by other DNA sequences in the sample. The CDR3 here is CAWSQGTSSAETLYF. The DNA read from the CDR3 is TGTGCCTGGAGTCAAGGGACATCTAGTGCAGAA. The rearrangement joins TRBV31 to TRBJ2-3, with D possibly being TRBD1 (6 bases). The read stops 4 residues short of the end of the CDR3; the missing end is completed from the germline J gene. The CDR3 length is 15 residues. V dropped 1 base and J dropped 0 bases, with 11 bases sitting between them. Germline values: CDR1 GKSSPN, CDR2 SITVG.

This clone has a count of ten or more. Germline and genes: mouse. This same CDR3 is encoded by further DNA sequences in the sample. CDR3 amino acids: CASSDNRGYAEQFF. The CDR3 bases that were read are TGTGCCAGCAGTGATAACAGGGGCTATGCT. The gene calls are TRBV13-1 and TRBJ2-1; 7 bases map to TRBD1. The CDR3 extends 4 residues past the end of the read, so its final part is completed from the germline J gene. V lost 1 base, J lost 3 bases, and 1 base stayed unmatched. The V gene's germline CDR1 is NSHNY and CDR2 SYGAGN. This CDR3 spans 14 amino acids.

This clone was detected a few times. All gene names here are mouse names. The read stops 4 residues short of the end of the CDR3; the missing end is completed from the germline J gene. V usage is TRBV5 and J usage is TRBJ2-5; 7 bases agree with TRBD1. The J segment lost 3 bases and the V segment lost 0 bases, leaving 3 bases of the junction unmatched. The germline gives CDR1 LGHNA, CDR2 YNLKQL (reference sequence). This CDR3 has 15 amino acids. The CDR3 protein is CASSQDRDRQDTQYF. The covered CDR3 bases are TGTGCCAGCAGCCAAGACCGGGACAGACAAGAC.

This clone was counted only a few times. Gene names and germline refer to mouse. The read gets to within 4 residues of the CDR3 end, and the germline J gene fills in the rest. The rearrangement joins TRBV13-1 to TRBJ2-3; D is undetermined. This CDR3 has 13 residues. V lost 3 bases and J 0 bases, leaving 5 bases between the germline ends. CDR1 and CDR2 (germline): NSHNY, SYGAGN. CDR3 residues: CASSVSSAETLYF. Incomplete CDR3 DNA: TGTGCCAGCAGTGTCTCTAGTGCAGAA.

Points on this clone: Mouse gene names and germline throughout. The read terminates 4 residues ahead of where the CDR3 ends, so the germline J gene completes it. V usage is TRBV31 and J usage is TRBJ2-4, with D perhaps matching TRBD1 (5 bases). V was cut by 1 base and J by 0 bases, with 8 bases left in between. The CDR3 spans 14 residues. CDR1 and CDR2 from the germline V gene are GKSSPN and SITVG. The CDR3 bases that were read are TGTGCCTGGAGTCGACAGTCTAGTCAAAAC. This encodes CAWSRQSSQN. In full, the CDR3 is CAWSRQSSQNTLYF.

In this sample, this clone turned up a few times. Mouse germline and gene names are used. The read finishes 4 residues shy of the CDR3 end, and the germline J gene is used to complete it. The sample holds other DNA sequences that translate to the same CDR3. The V and J genes are TRBV19 and TRBJ2-7, with 7 bases lining up with TRBD1. Germline lookup yields CDR1 FNHDT and CDR2 SITEND (reference sequence). CDR3 size: 14 residues. V was pared by 0 bases and J by 3 bases, with 3 bases of the junction left unmatched. The CDR3 DNA, read in part, is TGTGCCAGCAGTATAGCGGCAGGGGGCTAT. It codes for CASSIAAGGY. The entire CDR3 reads CASSIAAGGYEQYF.

In this sample, this clone turned up a few times. Germline and genes here are mouse. The read stops 4 residues short of the end of the CDR3; the missing end is completed from the germline J gene. The chain couples TRBV31 to TRBJ1-2, with TRBD1 as a possible D gene (5 bases). In germline, CDR1 is GKSSPN, CDR2 SITVG. The CDR3 is 12 amino acids. The CDR3: CAWSQSGSDYTF. CDR3 bases read: TGTGCCTGGAGTCAGTCAGGGTCC.

As concerns this clone: Any gene name here is a mouse gene name. Coverage ceases 4 residues before the CDR3 finishes, and the germline J gene fills in the end. Distinct nucleotide sequences in the sample also encode this CDR3. The rearrangement uses TRBV13-1 and TRBJ2-1; 8 positions match TRBD2. V lost 1 base to trimming and J lost 2 bases; unmatched junction nucleotides: 2. Germline-derived CDR1 and CDR2 are NSHNY and SYGAGN. This CDR3 region has 15 residues. The CDR3 here is CASSDPGLDYAEQFF. The sequenced part of the CDR3 DNA is TGTGCCAGCAGTGATCCGGGACTGGACTATGCT.

Remarks on this clone: Gene and germline names: mouse. The read ends 4 residues before the CDR3 terminus; that terminus is restored from the germline J gene. Additional DNA sequences in this sample encode the identical CDR3. The chain recombines TRBV13-1 with TRBJ1-2, with D unclear. CDR1 NSHNY and CDR2 SYGAGN come from the germline V gene. The CDR3 sequence is 11 residues long. The CDR3 region is CASSDASDYTF. The sequenced part of the CDR3 DNA is TGTGCCAGCAGTGATGCAAGC.

Notes on this clone: Genes and germline come from the mouse. Read data end 4 residues before the CDR3 end; the end is taken from the germline J gene. The rearrangement joins TRBV19 to TRBJ2-4; 7 bases agree with TRBD2. The CDR3 loop spans 13 amino acids. Germline CDR1 is FNHDT and CDR2 is SITEND (reference sequence). CDR3 residues: CASSMWGENTLYF. The covered CDR3 bases are TGTGCCAGCAGTATGTGGGGGGAAAAC. Full variable domain (remainder filled in from reference TRBV19 and TRBJ2-4): GGIITQTPKFLIGQEGQKLTLKCQQNFNHDTMYWYRQDSGKGLRLIYYSITENDLQKGDLSEGYDASREKKSSFSLTVTSAQKNEMAVFLCASSMWGENTLYFGAGTRLSVL.